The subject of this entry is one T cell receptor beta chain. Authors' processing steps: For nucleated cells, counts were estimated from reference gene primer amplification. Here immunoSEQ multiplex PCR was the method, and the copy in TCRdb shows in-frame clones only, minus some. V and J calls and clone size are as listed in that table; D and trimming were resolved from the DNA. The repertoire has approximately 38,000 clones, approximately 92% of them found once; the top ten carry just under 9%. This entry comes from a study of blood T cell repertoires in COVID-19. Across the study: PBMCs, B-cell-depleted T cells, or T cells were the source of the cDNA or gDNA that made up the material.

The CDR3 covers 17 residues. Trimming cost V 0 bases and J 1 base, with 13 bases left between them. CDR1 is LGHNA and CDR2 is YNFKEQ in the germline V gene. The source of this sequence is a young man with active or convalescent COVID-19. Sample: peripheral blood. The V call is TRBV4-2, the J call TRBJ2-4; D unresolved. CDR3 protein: CASSQDLLVGAKNIQYF. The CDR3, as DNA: TGTGCCAGCAGCCAAGATCTTCTAGTCGGGGCCAAAAACATTCAGTACTTC.